This is a list of T cell receptor beta chains from one sample in a study of patients and donors after allogeneic stem cell transplantation. TCRdb reprocessed the RT-PCR reads via MiXCR and lists one record per CDR3 protein. The data contain fewer than 250,000 distinct CDR3 sequences, roughly 13% of them singletons. Input material: blood, either unsorted or a sorted T cell fraction (not recorded which). These receptor sequences come from a human donor who was either an allogeneic HSCT recipient or a stem cell or donor lymphocyte infusion donor (not recorded which). It is not recorded whose cells these are; they may come from a transplant donor. Each CDR3 is given with its conserved first and last residue. A D gene is named only where the DNA matches it firmly. Some rows have no size entry. The others give once, few or many, or a class for an expanded clone.

J gene: TRBJ2-5; D gene: NA; V gene: TRBV20-1; clone size: many; CDR3 DNA: TGCAGTGCTAGAGATCAGAAGACCCAGTACTTC; CDR3 protein: CSARDQKTQYF
J gene: TRBJ2-7; D gene: TRBD1; V gene: TRBV27; clone size: NA; CDR3 DNA: TGTGCCAGCAGTACCCGGACAGGGGCCTACGAGCAGTACTTC; CDR3 protein: CASSTRTGAYEQYF
J gene: TRBJ1-3; D gene: NA; V gene: TRBV9; clone size: few; CDR3 DNA: TGTGCCAGCAGCGTAGCAGGGAGTGGAAACACCATATATTTT; CDR3 protein: CASSVAGSGNTIYF
J gene: TRBJ1-5; D gene: NA; V gene: TRBV10-3; clone size: NA; CDR3 DNA: TGTGCCATCAGTGAGTCCAGGGTTGGCAATCAGCCCCAGCATTTT; CDR3 protein: CAISESRVGNQPQHF
J gene: TRBJ2-7; D gene: NA; V gene: TRBV5-1; clone size: NA; CDR3 DNA: TGCGCCAGCAGAGGGGGGTGGTTGCGGGACAGCTCCTACGAGCAGTACTTC; CDR3 protein: CASRGGWLRDSSYEQYF
J gene: TRBJ2-7; D gene: TRBD2; V gene: TRBV6-6; clone size: NA; CDR3 DNA: TGTGCCAGCAGTTCGGGGGGACCGAACGAGCAGTACTTC; CDR3 protein: CASSSGGPNEQYF
J gene: TRBJ2-3; D gene: NA; V gene: TRBV20-1; clone size: NA; CDR3 DNA: TGCAGTGCTAGAGTTCCTAGTACCAGCACAGATACGCAGTATTTT; CDR3 protein: CSARVPSTSTDTQYF
J gene: TRBJ2-1; D gene: NA; V gene: TRBV12-3/TRBV12-4; clone size: few; CDR3 DNA: TGTGCCAGCAAATGGGGGGGCGGGGCCTACAATGAGCAGTTCTTC; CDR3 protein: CASKWGGGAYNEQFF
J gene: TRBJ1-1; D gene: NA; V gene: TRBV4-2; clone size: few; CDR3 DNA: TGTGCCAGCAGCCAAGAGGGTAGCACTGAAGCTTTCTTT; CDR3 protein: CASSQEGSTEAFF
J gene: TRBJ2-7; D gene: NA; V gene: TRBV21-1; clone size: once; CDR3 DNA: TGTGCCAGCAGCAAAACCGGGTACGAGCAGTACTTC; CDR3 protein: CASSKTGYEQYF
J gene: TRBJ1-1; D gene: NA; V gene: TRBV20-1; clone size: few; CDR3 DNA: TGCAGTGCTAGAGAGGACGGGCGCGCGAACACTGAAGCTTTCTTT; CDR3 protein: CSAREDGRANTEAFF
J gene: TRBJ1-1; D gene: NA; V gene: TRBV14; clone size: NA; CDR3 DNA: TGTGCCAGCAGCCGCGTCGACTTCACGAACACTGAAGCTTTCTTT; CDR3 protein: CASSRVDFTNTEAFF
J gene: TRBJ2-1; D gene: NA; V gene: TRBV5-1; clone size: few; CDR3 DNA: TGCGCCAGCAGCTTGAGGTTCAATGAGCAGTTCTTC; CDR3 protein: CASSLRFNEQFF
J gene: TRBJ2-5; D gene: NA; V gene: TRBV19; clone size: few; CDR3 DNA: TGTGCCAGTAGTCCCGCGGTAGGGGAGACCCAGTACTTC; CDR3 protein: CASSPAVGETQYF
J gene: TRBJ1-2; D gene: NA; V gene: TRBV12-3/TRBV12-4; clone size: many; CDR3 DNA: TGTGCCAGCAGTTCCGGGAGGGACACCTATGGCTACACCTTC; CDR3 protein: CASSSGRDTYGYTF
J gene: TRBJ1-1; D gene: NA; V gene: TRBV29-1; clone size: few; CDR3 DNA: TGCAGCGCCACGAGCCAGGTGGTGAACACTGAAGCTTTCTTT; CDR3 protein: CSATSQVVNTEAFF
J gene: TRBJ2-3; D gene: NA; V gene: TRBV11-2; clone size: NA; CDR3 DNA: TGTGCCAGCAGCTTAGTGGGCCCCTTCACAGATACGCAGTATTTT; CDR3 protein: CASSLVGPFTDTQYF
J gene: TRBJ2-1; D gene: NA; V gene: TRBV29-1; clone size: many; CDR3 DNA: TGCAGCGTTGAAGGGGGCAGGGGTTTAAGCTATGAGCAGTTCTTC; CDR3 protein: CSVEGGRGLSYEQFF
J gene: TRBJ2-7; D gene: TRBD2; V gene: TRBV12-3/TRBV12-4; clone size: NA; CDR3 DNA: TGTGCCAGCATCCCTCGGATCCCACTAGCGGGAAACGAGCAGTACTTC; CDR3 protein: CASIPRIPLAGNEQYF
J gene: TRBJ1-1; D gene: NA; V gene: TRBV7-2; clone size: NA; CDR3 DNA: TGTGCCAGCAGCTTAGGGCCTCAGGGCTATGAAGCTTTCTTT; CDR3 protein: CASSLGPQGYEAFF
J gene: TRBJ2-7; D gene: NA; V gene: TRBV7-2; clone size: many; CDR3 DNA: TGTGCCAGCAGCTTATTCGGGTCAGGGGCCTACGAGCAGTACTTC; CDR3 protein: CASSLFGSGAYEQYF
J gene: TRBJ2-7; D gene: TRBD2; V gene: TRBV5-4; clone size: NA; CDR3 DNA: TGTGCCAGCAGCCGGACTAGCGCCTACGAGCAGTACTTC; CDR3 protein: CASSRTSAYEQYF
J gene: TRBJ2-3; D gene: NA; V gene: TRBV7-3; clone size: few; CDR3 DNA: TGTGCCAGCAGCCATTCTAGGTTGGATACGCAGTATTTT; CDR3 protein: CASSHSRLDTQYF
J gene: TRBJ2-7; D gene: TRBD1; V gene: TRBV20-1; clone size: few; CDR3 DNA: TGCAGTGCTACCCTCGGACAGGGAAGCGAGCAGTACTTC; CDR3 protein: CSATLGQGSEQYF
J gene: TRBJ1-1; D gene: NA; V gene: TRBV10-3; clone size: many; CDR3 DNA: TGTGCCATAACTTCAGGGTCTGAAGCTTTCTTT; CDR3 protein: CAITSGSEAFF
J gene: TRBJ1-1; D gene: NA; V gene: TRBV21-1; clone size: many; CDR3 DNA: TGTGCCAGCAACCAAAGCGCCGGGATTCCGGGAGATACTGAAGCTTTCTTT; CDR3 protein: CASNQSAGIPGDTEAFF